This T cell receptor (beta chain) was identified in a study of T cells in tuberculosis. Study context: Sequenced TCRs come from CD1B-GMM tetramer-binding T cells.

CDR3 length: 14 residues. V lost 1 base to trimming and J lost 11 bases; unmatched junction nucleotides: 6. The germline CDR1 and CDR2 sequences are SGDLS and YYNGEE. On average about 100,000 T cells per donor were immunosequenced. A word on this clone: Its target is not known.

Study-level points and caveats: Active tuberculosis cases were adults; controls were adolescents. Shorter CDR3-alpha in active tuberculosis partly drove smaller distances.

TCRdb's copy holds only in-frame clones and misses some; the assay was immunoSEQ multiplex PCR. The sample records about 37,000 clones, roughly 93% being singletons. This receptor was identified in a donor aged 10 to 29 with latent tuberculosis or without tuberculosis infection. Some clones in this sample may be carry-over from other donors' samples. Sequences were obtained from PBMCs. The chain is built from TRBV9 and TRBJ1-6; 7 nucleotides match TRBD1. CDR3 amino acids: CASSVRGGTAPLHF. CDR3 sequence (DNA): TGTGCCAGCAGCGTAAGAGGGGGCACGGCACCCCTCCACTTT.